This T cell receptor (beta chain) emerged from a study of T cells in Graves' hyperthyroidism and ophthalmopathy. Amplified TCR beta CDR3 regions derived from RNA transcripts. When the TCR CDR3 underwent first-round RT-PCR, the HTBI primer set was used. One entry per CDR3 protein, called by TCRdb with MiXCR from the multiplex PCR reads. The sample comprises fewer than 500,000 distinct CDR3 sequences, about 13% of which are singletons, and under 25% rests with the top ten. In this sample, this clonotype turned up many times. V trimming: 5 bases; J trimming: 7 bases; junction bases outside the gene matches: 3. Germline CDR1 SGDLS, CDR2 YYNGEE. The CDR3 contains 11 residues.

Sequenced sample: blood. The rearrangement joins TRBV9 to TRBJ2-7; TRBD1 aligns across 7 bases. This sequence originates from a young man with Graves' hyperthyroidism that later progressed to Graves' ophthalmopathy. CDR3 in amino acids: CASSVGQEQYF. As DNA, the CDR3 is TGTGCCAGCAGTGTGGGACAGGAGCAGTACTTC.